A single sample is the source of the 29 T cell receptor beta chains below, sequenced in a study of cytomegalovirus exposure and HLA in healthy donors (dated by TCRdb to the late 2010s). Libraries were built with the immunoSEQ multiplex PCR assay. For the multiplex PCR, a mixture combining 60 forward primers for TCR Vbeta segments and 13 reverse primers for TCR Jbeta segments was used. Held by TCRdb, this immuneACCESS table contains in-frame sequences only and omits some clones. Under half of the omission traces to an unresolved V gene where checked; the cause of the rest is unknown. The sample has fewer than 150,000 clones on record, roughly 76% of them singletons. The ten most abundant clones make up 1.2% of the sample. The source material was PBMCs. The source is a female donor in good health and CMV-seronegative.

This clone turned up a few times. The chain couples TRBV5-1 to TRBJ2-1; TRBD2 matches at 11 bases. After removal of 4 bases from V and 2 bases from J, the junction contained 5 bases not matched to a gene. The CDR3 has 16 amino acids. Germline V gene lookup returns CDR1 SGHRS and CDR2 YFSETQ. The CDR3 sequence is CASSATSGSTYNEQFF. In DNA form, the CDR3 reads TGCGCCAGCAGCGCCACTAGCGGGAGTACCTACAATGAGCAGTTCTTC.

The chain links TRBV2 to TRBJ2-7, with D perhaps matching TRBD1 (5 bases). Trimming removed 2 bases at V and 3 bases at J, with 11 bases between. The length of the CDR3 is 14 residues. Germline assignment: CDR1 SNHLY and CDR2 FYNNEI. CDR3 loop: CASSEQGRGYEQYF. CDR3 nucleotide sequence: TGTGCCAGCAGTGAACAGGGAAGGGGCTACGAGCAGTACTTC.

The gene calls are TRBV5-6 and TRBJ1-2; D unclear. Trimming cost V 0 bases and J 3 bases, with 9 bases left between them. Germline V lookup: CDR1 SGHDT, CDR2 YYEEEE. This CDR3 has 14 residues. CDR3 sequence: CASSLAFRDYGYTF. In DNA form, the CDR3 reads TGTGCCAGCAGCTTGGCGTTTCGGGACTATGGCTACACCTTC. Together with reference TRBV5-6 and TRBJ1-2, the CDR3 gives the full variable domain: DAGVTQSPTHLIKTRGQQVTLRCSPKSGHDTVSWYQQALGQGPQFIFQYYEEEERQRGNFPDRFSGHQFPNYSSELNVNALLLGDSALYLCASSLAFRDYGYTFGSGTRLTVV.

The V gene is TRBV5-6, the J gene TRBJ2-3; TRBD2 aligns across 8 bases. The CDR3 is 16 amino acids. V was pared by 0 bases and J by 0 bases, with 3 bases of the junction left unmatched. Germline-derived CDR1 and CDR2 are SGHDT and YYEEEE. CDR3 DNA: TGTGCCAGCAGCTTGGGACTAGCGCCTAGCACAGATACGCAGTATTTT. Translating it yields CASSLGLAPSTDTQYF.

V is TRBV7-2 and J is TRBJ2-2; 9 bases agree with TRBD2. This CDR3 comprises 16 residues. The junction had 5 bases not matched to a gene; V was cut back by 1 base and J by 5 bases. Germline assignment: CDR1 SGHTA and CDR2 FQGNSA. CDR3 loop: CASSLVAGGSTGELFF. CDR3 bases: TGTGCCAGCAGCTTAGTTGCGGGAGGGTCGACCGGGGAGCTGTTTTTT.

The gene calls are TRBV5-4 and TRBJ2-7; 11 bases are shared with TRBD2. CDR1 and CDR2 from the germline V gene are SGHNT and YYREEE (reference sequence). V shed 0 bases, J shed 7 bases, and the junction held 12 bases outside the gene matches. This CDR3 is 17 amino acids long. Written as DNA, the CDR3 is TGTGCCAGCAGCTTGGCCACCGGGACTAGCGGCCTCGTGGAGCAGTACTTC. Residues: CASSLATGTSGLVEQYF.

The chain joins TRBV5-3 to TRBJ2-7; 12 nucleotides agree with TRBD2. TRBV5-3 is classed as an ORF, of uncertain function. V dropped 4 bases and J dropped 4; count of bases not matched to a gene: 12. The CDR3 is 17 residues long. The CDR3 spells CARSPGLAGRRRYEQYF. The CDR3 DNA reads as TGTGCCAGAAGCCCTGGACTAGCGGGAAGGAGGAGGTACGAGCAGTACTTC.

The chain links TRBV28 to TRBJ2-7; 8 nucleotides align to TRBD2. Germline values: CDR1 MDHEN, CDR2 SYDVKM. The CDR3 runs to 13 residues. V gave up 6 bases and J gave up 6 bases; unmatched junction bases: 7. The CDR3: CASRGAGVGEQYF. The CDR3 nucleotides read TGTGCCAGCAGGGGAGCGGGAGTAGGCGAGCAGTACTTC.

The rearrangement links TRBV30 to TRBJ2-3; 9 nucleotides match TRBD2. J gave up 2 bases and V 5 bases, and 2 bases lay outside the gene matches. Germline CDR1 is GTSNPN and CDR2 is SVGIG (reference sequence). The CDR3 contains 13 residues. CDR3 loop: CAWVAGDTDTQYF. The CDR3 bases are TGTGCCTGGGTAGCGGGGGACACAGATACGCAGTATTTT.

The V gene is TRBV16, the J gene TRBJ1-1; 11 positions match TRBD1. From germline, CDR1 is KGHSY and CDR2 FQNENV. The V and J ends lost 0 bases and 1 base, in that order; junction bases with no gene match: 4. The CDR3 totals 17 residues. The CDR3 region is CASSQSDRGPSNTEAFF. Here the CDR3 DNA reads TGTGCCAGCAGCCAATCGGACAGGGGGCCTTCGAACACTGAAGCTTTCTTT.

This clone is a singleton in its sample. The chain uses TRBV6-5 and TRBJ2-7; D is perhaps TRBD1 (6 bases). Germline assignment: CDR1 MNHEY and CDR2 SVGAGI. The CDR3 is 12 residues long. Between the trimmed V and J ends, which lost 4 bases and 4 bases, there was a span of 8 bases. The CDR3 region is CASSSDRYEQYF. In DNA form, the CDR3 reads TGTGCCAGCAGTTCGGACAGATACGAGCAGTACTTC.

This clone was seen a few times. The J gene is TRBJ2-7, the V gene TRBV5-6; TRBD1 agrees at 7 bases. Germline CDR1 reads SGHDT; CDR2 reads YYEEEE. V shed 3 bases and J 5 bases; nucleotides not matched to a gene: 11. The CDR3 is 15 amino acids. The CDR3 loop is CASSSDRVLGHEQYF. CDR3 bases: TGTGCCAGCAGCTCCGACAGGGTTCTAGGGCACGAGCAGTACTTC.

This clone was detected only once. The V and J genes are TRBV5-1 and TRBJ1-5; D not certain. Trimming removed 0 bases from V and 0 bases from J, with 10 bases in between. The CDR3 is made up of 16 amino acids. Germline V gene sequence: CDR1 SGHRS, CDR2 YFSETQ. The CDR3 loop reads CASSLGAGNSNQPQHF. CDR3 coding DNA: TGCGCCAGCAGCTTGGGTGCGGGGAATAGCAATCAGCCCCAGCATTTT.

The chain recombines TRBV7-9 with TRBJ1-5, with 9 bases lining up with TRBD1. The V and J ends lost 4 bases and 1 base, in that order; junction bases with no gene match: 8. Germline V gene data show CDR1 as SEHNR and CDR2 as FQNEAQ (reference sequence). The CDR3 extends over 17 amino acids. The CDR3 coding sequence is TGTGCCAGCAGCTACTGGGGGGGGACAGGGAGCAATCAGCCCCAGCATTTT. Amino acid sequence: CASSYWGGTGSNQPQHF.

CDR3 nucleotide sequence: TGTGCCAGCAGCTCTGGACAGATGAACACTGAAGCTTTCTTT. Translation: CASSSGQMNTEAFF. J is TRBJ1-1 and V is TRBV27, with D possibly matching TRBD1 (6 bases). Deletions cut 6 bases from V and 0 bases from J, with 11 bases between. From germline, CDR1 is MNHEY and CDR2 SMNVEV (reference sequence). The CDR3 length is 14 residues.

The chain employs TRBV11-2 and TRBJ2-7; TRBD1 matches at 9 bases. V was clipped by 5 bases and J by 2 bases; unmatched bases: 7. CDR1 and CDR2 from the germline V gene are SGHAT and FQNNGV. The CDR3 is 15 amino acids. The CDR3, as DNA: TGTGCCAGCAGCGCCGGGACAGGGCGCACCTACGAGCAGTACTTC. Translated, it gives CASSAGTGRTYEQYF.

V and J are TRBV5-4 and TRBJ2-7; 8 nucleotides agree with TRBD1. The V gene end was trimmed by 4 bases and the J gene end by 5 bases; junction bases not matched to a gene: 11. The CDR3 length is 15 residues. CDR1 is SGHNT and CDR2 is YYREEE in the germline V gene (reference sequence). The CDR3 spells CASSGGTGNRDEQYF. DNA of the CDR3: TGTGCCAGCAGCGGAGGGACAGGAAATAGGGACGAGCAGTACTTC.

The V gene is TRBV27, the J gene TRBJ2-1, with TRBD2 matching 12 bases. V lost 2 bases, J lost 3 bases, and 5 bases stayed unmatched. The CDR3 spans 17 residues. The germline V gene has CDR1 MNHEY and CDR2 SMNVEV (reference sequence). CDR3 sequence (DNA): TGTGCCAGCAGTTTAGGGTCTAGCGGGAGGGGCTACAATGAGCAGTTCTTC. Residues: CASSLGSSGRGYNEQFF.

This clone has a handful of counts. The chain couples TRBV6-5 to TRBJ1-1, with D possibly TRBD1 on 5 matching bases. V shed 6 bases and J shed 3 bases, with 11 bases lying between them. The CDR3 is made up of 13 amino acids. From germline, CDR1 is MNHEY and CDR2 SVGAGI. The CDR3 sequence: CASREGSYTEAFF. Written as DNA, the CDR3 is TGTGCCAGCAGGGAGGGGAGTTACACTGAAGCTTTCTTT.

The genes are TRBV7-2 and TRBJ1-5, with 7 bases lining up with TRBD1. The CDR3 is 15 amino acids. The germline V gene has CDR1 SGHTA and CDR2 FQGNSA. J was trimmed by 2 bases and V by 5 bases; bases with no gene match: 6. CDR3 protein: CASSTTGFGNQPQHF. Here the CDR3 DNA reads TGTGCCAGCAGCACGACAGGGTTCGGCAATCAGCCCCAGCATTTT.

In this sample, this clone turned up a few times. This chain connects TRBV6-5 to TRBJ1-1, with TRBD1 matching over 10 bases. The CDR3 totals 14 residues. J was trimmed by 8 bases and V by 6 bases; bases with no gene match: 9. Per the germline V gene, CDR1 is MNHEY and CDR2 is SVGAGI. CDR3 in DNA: TGTGCCAGCAGCCGCTCCCGGGACAGGGGCGAAGCTTTCTTT. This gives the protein CASSRSRDRGEAFF.

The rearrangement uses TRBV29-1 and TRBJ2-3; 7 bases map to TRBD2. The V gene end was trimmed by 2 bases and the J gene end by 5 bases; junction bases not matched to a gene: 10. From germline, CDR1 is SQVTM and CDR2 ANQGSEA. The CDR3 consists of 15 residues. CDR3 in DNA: TGCAGCGTTGAACGGCCTAGCGGAAACTTAGATACGCAGTATTTT. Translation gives CSVERPSGNLDTQYF.

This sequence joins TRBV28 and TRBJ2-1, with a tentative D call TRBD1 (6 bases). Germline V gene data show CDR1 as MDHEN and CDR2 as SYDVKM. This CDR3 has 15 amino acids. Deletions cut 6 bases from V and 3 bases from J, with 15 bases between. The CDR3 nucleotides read TGTGCCAGCAGCAATAGACAGGCGCTCTACAATGAGCAGTTCTTC. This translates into CASSNRQALYNEQFF.

CDR3 sequence reads: CASSLGGQLSYEQYF. CDR3 DNA: TGTGCCAGCAGCCTAGGCGGACAGCTCTCCTACGAGCAGTACTTC. The chain couples TRBV7-9 to TRBJ2-7; possible D gene TRBD1, 6 bases. This CDR3 comprises 15 residues. V lost 5 bases and J lost 0, with 14 bases in between. CDR1 SEHNR and CDR2 FQNEAQ come from the germline V gene (reference sequence).

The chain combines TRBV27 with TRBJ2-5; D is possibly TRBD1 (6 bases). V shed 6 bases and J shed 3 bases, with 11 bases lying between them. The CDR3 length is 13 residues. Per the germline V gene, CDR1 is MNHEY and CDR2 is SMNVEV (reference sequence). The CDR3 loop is CASRSRGEETQYF. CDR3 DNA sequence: TGTGCCAGCAGGTCCAGGGGAGAAGAGACCCAGTACTTC.

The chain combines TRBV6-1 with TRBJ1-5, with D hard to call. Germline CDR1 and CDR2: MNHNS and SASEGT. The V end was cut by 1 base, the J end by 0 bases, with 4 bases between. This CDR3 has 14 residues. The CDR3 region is CASSEVYSNQPQHF. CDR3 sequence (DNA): TGTGCCAGCAGTGAAGTTTATAGCAATCAGCCCCAGCATTTT.

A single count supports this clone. The CDR3 nucleotides read TGCAGCGTCAAACCTGGGACAGGGGGGGCCTACGAGCAGTACTTC. Translated: CSVKPGTGGAYEQYF. The chain has TRBV29-1 and TRBJ2-7; 11 nucleotides align to TRBD1. V trimming: 6 bases; J trimming: 2 bases; junction bases outside the gene matches: 9. CDR3 length: 15 amino acids. The germline V gene encodes CDR1 SQVTM and CDR2 ANQGSEA.

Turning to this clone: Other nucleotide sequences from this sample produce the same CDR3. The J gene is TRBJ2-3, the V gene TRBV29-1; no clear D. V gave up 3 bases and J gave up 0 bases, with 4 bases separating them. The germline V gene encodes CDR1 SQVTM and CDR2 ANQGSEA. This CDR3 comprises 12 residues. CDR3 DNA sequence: TGCAGCGTTGACGGTAGCACAGATACGCAGTATTTT. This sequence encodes CSVDGSTDTQYF.

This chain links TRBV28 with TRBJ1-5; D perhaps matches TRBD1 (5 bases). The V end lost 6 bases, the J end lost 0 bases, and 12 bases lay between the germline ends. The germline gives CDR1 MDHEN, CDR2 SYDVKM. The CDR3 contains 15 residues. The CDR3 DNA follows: TGTGCCAGCAGCAGGACATTCCCTAGCAATCAGCCCCAGCATTTT. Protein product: CASSRTFPSNQPQHF. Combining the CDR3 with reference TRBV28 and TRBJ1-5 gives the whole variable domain DVKVTQSSRYLVKRTGEKVFLECVQDMDHENMFWYRQDPGLGLRLIYFSYDVKMKEKGDIPEGYSVSREKKERFSLILESASTNQTSMYLCASSRTFPSNQPQHFGDGTRLSIL.